The source of this T cell receptor beta chain is a study of T cell changes during pregnancy in multiple sclerosis. Data came from immunoSEQ multiplex PCR; TCRdb stores just in-frame clones and leaves some out. The sample has roughly 80,000 clones; roughly 93% are singletons. V shed 0 bases and J shed 5 bases, with 7 bases lying between them. The CDR3 is 13 residues long. Germline CDR1 reads LGHNA; CDR2 reads YNFKEQ. This sequence originates from a female donor with multiple sclerosis, enrolled in a pregnancy study. The sequenced sample was peripheral blood, obtained in the second trimester of pregnancy. The chain joins TRBV4-2 to TRBJ1-1; unclear D gene. Here the CDR3 DNA reads TGTGCCAGCAGCCAAGATTTCAGGACTGAAGCTTTCTTT. As protein: CASSQDFRTEAFF.